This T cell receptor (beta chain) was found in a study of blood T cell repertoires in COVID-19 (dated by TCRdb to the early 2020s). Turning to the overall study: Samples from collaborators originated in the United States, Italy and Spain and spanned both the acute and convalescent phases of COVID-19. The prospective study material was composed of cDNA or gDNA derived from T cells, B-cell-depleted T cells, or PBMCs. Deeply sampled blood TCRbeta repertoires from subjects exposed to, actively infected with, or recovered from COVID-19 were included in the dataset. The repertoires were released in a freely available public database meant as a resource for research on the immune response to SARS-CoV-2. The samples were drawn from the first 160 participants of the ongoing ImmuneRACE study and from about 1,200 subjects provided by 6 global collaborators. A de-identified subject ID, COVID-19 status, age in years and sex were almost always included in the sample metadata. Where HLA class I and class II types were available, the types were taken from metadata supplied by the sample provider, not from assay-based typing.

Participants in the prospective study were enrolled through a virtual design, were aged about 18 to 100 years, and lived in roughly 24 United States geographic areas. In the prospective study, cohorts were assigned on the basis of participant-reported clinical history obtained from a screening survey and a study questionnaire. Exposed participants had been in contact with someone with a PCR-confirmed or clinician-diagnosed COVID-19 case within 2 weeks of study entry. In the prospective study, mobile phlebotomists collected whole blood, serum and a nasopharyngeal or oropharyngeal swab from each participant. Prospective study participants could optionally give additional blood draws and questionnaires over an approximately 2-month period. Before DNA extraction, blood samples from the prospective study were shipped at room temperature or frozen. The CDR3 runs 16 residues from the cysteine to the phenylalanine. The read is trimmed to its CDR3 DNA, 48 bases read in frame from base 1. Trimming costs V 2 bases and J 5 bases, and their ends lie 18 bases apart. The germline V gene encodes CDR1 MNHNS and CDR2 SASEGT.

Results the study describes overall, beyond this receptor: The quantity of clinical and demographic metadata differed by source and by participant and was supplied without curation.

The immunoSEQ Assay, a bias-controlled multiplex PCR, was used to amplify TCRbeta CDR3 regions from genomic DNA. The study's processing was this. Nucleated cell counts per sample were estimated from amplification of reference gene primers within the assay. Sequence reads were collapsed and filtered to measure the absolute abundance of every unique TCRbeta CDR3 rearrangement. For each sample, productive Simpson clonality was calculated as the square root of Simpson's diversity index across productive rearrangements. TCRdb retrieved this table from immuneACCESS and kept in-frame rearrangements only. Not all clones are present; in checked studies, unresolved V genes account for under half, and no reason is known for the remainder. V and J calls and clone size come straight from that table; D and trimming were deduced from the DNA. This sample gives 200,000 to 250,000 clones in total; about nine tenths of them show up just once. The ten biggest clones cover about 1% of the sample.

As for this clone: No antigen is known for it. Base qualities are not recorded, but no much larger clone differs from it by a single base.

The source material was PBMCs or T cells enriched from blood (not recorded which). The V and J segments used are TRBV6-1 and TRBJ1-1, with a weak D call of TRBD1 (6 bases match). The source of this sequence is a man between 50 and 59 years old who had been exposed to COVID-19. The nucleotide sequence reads TGTGCCAGCAGTGAAATGGGGGTTTCAGGGGTGACTGAAGCTTTCTTT. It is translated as CASSEMGVSGVTEAFF.